The present entry profiles one T cell receptor (beta chain) with its context. These data are taken from a study of T cell changes during pregnancy in multiple sclerosis. The method was immunoSEQ multiplex PCR; TCRdb's version includes in-frame clones alone and lacks a portion of them. The table shows approximately 90,000 clones, with roughly nine tenths occurring only once. Germline CDR1 reads SGHVS; CDR2 reads FQNEAQ. The CDR3 runs 15 residues. Germline trimming cut 1 base from V and 8 bases from J; bases unmatched to any gene: 6. The material was peripheral blood, obtained in the first trimester of pregnancy. The chain couples TRBV7-8 to TRBJ2-1; 9 bases line up with TRBD2. The sequence was collected from a female donor with multiple sclerosis, enrolled in a pregnancy study. The CDR3 DNA sequence: TGTGCCAGCAGCTTAGAGGCGGGAGGGCCCCATGAGCAGTTCTTC. It specifies CASSLEAGGPHEQFF.